This TCR beta chain is from a study of post-analysis software for immune sequencing data. The wider study: The disease courses covered relapsing-remitting, secondary progressive and progressive-relapsing multiple sclerosis. Study-wide points: There were a few TRBV segments more frequent in patients than controls, and TRBV5-6, TRBV5-1 and TRBV20-1 were among them.

The CDR3 has 14 amino acids. The germline V and J ends were trimmed by 6 bases and 0 bases, with 12 bases remaining between them. This clonotype was observed a single time. The antigen is unknown. Unique molecular identifiers were present in the TCR beta cDNA libraries. Each sample of about 0.95 to 11 million input T cells yielded roughly 500,000 cDNA molecules, so each molecule approximated one T cell. TCRdb reanalysed the PCR reads using MiXCR and keeps one entry per CDR3 protein. The top ten clones hold roughly 12% of a sample with some 690,000 distinct CDR3 sequences, approximately 59% of them seen once.

This TCR derives from a girl aged 2-10 years with multiple sclerosis. The chain combines TRBV12-3 or TRBV12-4 with TRBJ2-7; possibly TRBD1 or TRBD2 for D (5 bases each). Sequencing used blood. CDR3 amino acids: CASRGTASSYEQYF. The CDR3, as DNA: TGTGCCAGCAGGGGGACCGCAAGCTCCTACGAGCAGTACTTC.